Listed here are 5 T cell receptor beta chains from one sample, sequenced in a study of cytomegalovirus exposure and HLA in healthy donors. Data came from immunoSEQ multiplex PCR; TCRdb stores just in-frame clones and leaves some out. The table records some 170,000 clones, around nine tenths of them present only once. Sequences were obtained from PBMCs. The receptors shown here come from a man aged 18 to 35 in good health and CMV-seropositive.

The chain combines TRBV27 with TRBJ2-7, with 10 positions matching TRBD2. CDR1 and CDR2 (germline): MNHEY, SMNVEV (reference sequence). Unmatched junction bases numbered 7, after V lost 5 bases and J lost 6 bases. The CDR3 has 14 residues. CDR3 sequence reads: CASSLRLAGSEQYF. Written as DNA, the CDR3 is TGTGCCAGCAGTCTTAGACTAGCGGGTAGCGAGCAGTACTTC.

The chain combines TRBV11-3 with TRBJ1-2; 7 bases are shared with TRBD1. The CDR3 runs 14 residues. The trim removed 5 bases at V and 4 bases at J, leaving 7 bases unmatched. Looked up from germline, CDR1 is SGHNT and CDR2 is YENEEA. The CDR3 DNA is TGTGCCAGCAGCGCGGCAGGGGGTGCCTATGGCTACACCTTC. Translated, it gives CASSAAGGAYGYTF. The full variable domain, completed using reference TRBV11-3 and TRBJ1-2, is EAGVVQSPRYKIIEKKQPVAFWCNPISGHNTLYWYLQNLGQGPELLIRYENEEAVDDSQLPKDRFSAERLKGVDSTLKIQPAELGDSAVYLCASSAAGGAYGYTFGSGTRLTVV.

The chain has TRBV5-4 and TRBJ1-5; tentative D call: TRBD1 (6 bases). Germline V gives CDR1 SGHNT, CDR2 YYREEE (reference sequence). The CDR3 consists of 18 residues. The V end was cut by 0 bases, the J end by 0 bases, with 16 bases between. The CDR3 sequence: CASSLGQQGLDSNQPQHF. For the CDR3, the DNA is TGTGCCAGCAGCTTGGGACAACAGGGCTTGGATAGCAATCAGCCCCAGCATTTT. Based on the CDR3 plus reference TRBV5-4 and TRBJ1-5, the full variable domain is ETGVTQSPTHLIKTRGQQVTLRCSSQSGHNTVSWYQQALGQGPQFIFQYYREEENGRGNFPPRFSGLQFPNYSSELNVNALELDDSALYLCASSLGQQGLDSNQPQHFGDGTRLSIL.

This clone was recorded once. The CDR3 spells CSGGASGRAGETQYF. Here the CDR3 DNA reads TGCAGCGGTGGGGCTAGCGGGAGGGCCGGGGAGACCCAGTACTTC. This chain uses TRBV29-1 with TRBJ2-5; 12 bases line up with TRBD2. Germline assignment: CDR1 SQVTM and CDR2 ANQGSEA. V was pared by 7 bases and J by 5 bases, with 11 bases of the junction left unmatched. This CDR3 has 15 amino acids. Supplemented by reference TRBV29-1 and TRBJ2-5, the full variable domain reads SAVISQKPSRDICQRGTSLTIQCQVDSQVTMMFWYRQQPGQSLTLIATANQGSEATYESGFVIDKFPISRPNLTFSTLTVSNMSPEDSSIYLCSGGASGRAGETQYFGPGTRLLVL.

The V call is TRBV28, the J call TRBJ1-2; D is ambiguous. CDR1 and CDR2 (germline): MDHEN, SYDVKM. This CDR3 has 11 residues. The germline V and J ends were trimmed by 6 bases and 8 bases, with 10 bases remaining between them. CDR3 residues: CASSTMRGYTF. The CDR3 bases are TGTGCCAGCAGCACAATGCGGGGCTACACCTTC.